A single sample gave rise to the 21 T cell receptor beta chains below, sequenced in a study of radiotherapy plus CTLA-4 blockade in lung cancer. Assay used: immunoSEQ multiplex PCR; TCRdb lists only in-frame clones, some missing. The sample gives tens of thousands of clones, 60% to 85% of which show up once; approximately 4% is in the top ten. Sample: peripheral blood, taken from a patient treated with radiotherapy plus ipilimumab. These receptors came from a human donor with non-small cell lung cancer who had a partial response to radiotherapy plus ipilimumab. Some clones in this sample may be carry-over from other donors' samples.

The CDR3 here is CASSLGVADQETQYF. CDR3 coding DNA: TGCGCCAGCAGCTTGGGGGTAGCGGACCAAGAGACCCAGTACTTC. The chain is built from TRBV5-1 and TRBJ2-5; possibly TRBD2 for D (6 bases). This CDR3 region has 15 residues. Trimming removed 0 bases from V and 0 bases from J, with 9 bases in between. CDR1 SGHRS and CDR2 YFSETQ come from the germline V gene.

There are a few counts of this clone. This chain links TRBV2 with TRBJ2-5; TRBD2 is a possible D gene (6 bases). This CDR3 is built from 17 residues. Germline CDR1 reads SNHLY; CDR2 reads FYNNEI. With 4 bases removed from V and 0 bases from J, the gap between germline ends came to 18 bases. In nucleotides, the CDR3 is TGTGCCAGCAGTGGGCTAGGGACTCATGGGTACCAAGAGACCCAGTACTTC. It encodes CASSGLGTHGYQETQYF.

The count of this clone is one. One end of the junction varies from germline; a read error may be responsible. The same CDR3 also results from other DNA sequences found in this sample. The CDR3 reads CASSLRGSSGNTIYF. CDR3 DNA sequence: TGTGCCAGTAGTTTACGAGGGTCTTCGGGAAACACCATATACTTT. The V call is TRBV19, the J call TRBJ1-3, with no clear D. CDR3 length: 15 amino acids. CDR1 and CDR2 from the germline V gene are LNHDA and SQIVND (reference sequence).

This clone was seen just once. The chain employs TRBV6-1 and TRBJ1-1; 7 bases map to TRBD1. After removal of 4 bases from V and 6 bases from J, the junction contained 14 bases not matched to a gene. Germline CDR1 reads MNHNS; CDR2 reads SASEGT. This CDR3 comprises 16 residues. CDR3 DNA sequence: TGTGCCAGCAGTGGATCTCGGACAGGACTTGGATCTGAAGCTTTCTTT. Encoded protein: CASSGSRTGLGSEAFF.

This rearrangement joins TRBV5-5 to TRBJ2-5; D not certain. CDR1 is SGHKS, CDR2 YYEKEE, per germline (reference sequence). Deletions cut 0 bases from V and 2 bases from J, with 5 bases between. The CDR3 runs to 13 residues. CDR3 region: CASSLGQQETQYF. DNA of the CDR3: TGTGCCAGCAGCTTGGGGCAGCAAGAGACCCAGTACTTC.

The chain employs TRBV11-2 and TRBJ2-1; 8 nucleotides align to TRBD2. The CDR3 sequence is 14 residues long. The germline CDR1 and CDR2 sequences are SGHAT and FQNNGV. The V and J ends lost 5 bases and 5 bases, in that order; junction bases with no gene match: 5. CDR3 in amino acids: CASSRSSGNNEQFF. The CDR3 nucleotides are TGTGCCAGCAGCCGGAGTAGCGGGAACAATGAGCAGTTCTTC.

V usage is TRBV5-1 and J usage is TRBJ1-1; 7 bases match TRBD1. Germline CDR1 is SGHRS and CDR2 is YFSETQ. The V segment lost 1 base and the J segment 1 base; nucleotides outside the gene matches: 4. The CDR3 totals 15 residues. The CDR3 coding sequence is TGCGCCAGCAGCTTGAAGGGGGCCCGGAACACTGAAGCTTTCTTT. Translated, it gives CASSLKGARNTEAFF. Variable domain in full (rest from reference TRBV5-1 and TRBJ1-1): KAGVTQTPRYLIKTRGQQVTLSCSPISGHRSVSWYQQTPGQGLQFLFEYFSETQRNKGNFPGRFSGRQFSNSRSEMNVSTLELGDSALYLCASSLKGARNTEAFFGQGTRLTVV.

This rearrangement joins TRBV29-1 to TRBJ2-3, with a tentative D call TRBD2 (5 bases). Germline V gene lookup returns CDR1 SQVTM and CDR2 ANQGSEA. The CDR3 consists of 13 residues. V lost 4 bases, J lost 0 bases, and 8 bases lay in between. Here the CDR3 reads CSVARTSTDTQYF. Here the CDR3 DNA reads TGCAGCGTTGCCCGGACTAGCACAGATACGCAGTATTTT.

This clone appeared a single time. CDR3 protein: CASSRTGALNTEAFF. The CDR3 DNA reads TGTGCCAGTAGCCGGACAGGGGCCCTGAACACTGAAGCTTTCTTT. The rearrangement joins TRBV19 to TRBJ1-1; 9 positions agree with TRBD1. Trimming took 6 bases from V and 0 from J; bases not matched to a gene: 5. CDR1 and CDR2 (germline): LNHDA, SQIVND (reference sequence). The CDR3 runs 15 residues.

The genes are TRBV27 and TRBJ1-4; the D is unclear. CDR3 length equals 15 residues. Trimming took off 1 base at V and 7 bases at J, with 13 bases between the two ends. From germline, CDR1 is MNHEY and CDR2 SMNVEV (reference sequence). The CDR3 DNA follows: TGTGCCAGCAGTTTATACAGCGGGTTGAGTGAAAAACTGTTTTTT. Its protein is CASSLYSGLSEKLFF.

This chain links TRBV9 with TRBJ1-1, with unresolved D. The V end was cut by 2 bases, the J end by 10 bases, with 15 bases between. From germline, CDR1 is SGDLS and CDR2 YYNGEE. CDR3 size: 13 residues. DNA of the CDR3: TGTGCCAGCAGCGTTGAGCCGGAGTCCGCAGCTTTCTTT. Its protein is CASSVEPESAAFF. The entire variable domain, with the rest obtained from reference TRBV9 and TRBJ1-1, is as follows: DSGVTQTPKHLITATGQRVTLRCSPRSGDLSVYWYQQSLDQGLQFLIQYYNGEERAKGNILERFSAQQFPDLHSELNLSSLELGDSALYFCASSVEPESAAFFGQGTRLTVV.

This sequence joins TRBV7-2 and TRBJ2-2; D unclear. Trimming removed 5 bases from V and 10 bases from J, with 8 bases in between. The CDR3 is 11 residues long. From germline, CDR1 is SGHTA and CDR2 FQGNSA. CDR3 DNA: TGTGCCAGCAGCCCAGTAGCGGAGCTGTTTTTT. It translates to CASSPVAELFF.

The CDR3 DNA sequence: TGTGCCAGCAGTAGAGGTCTTGGGACAGATACGCAGTATTTT. It encodes CASSRGLGTDTQYF. The V call is TRBV6-1, the J call TRBJ2-3; D call uncertain. The CDR3 totals 14 residues. Trimming removed 5 bases from V and 3 bases from J, with 12 bases in between. Looked up from germline, CDR1 is MNHNS and CDR2 is SASEGT.

This clone was picked up a small number of times. The V call is TRBV28, the J call TRBJ1-1; 7 positions match TRBD1. The length of the CDR3 is 12 residues. Germline trimming cut 8 bases from V and 2 bases from J; bases unmatched to any gene: 2. Germline V gene sequence: CDR1 MDHEN, CDR2 SYDVKM. CDR3 sequence reads: CASYRGNTEAFF. DNA of the CDR3: TGTGCCAGCTACAGGGGAAACACTGAAGCTTTCTTT.

This chain uses TRBV6-5 with TRBJ1-2, with 9 bases lining up with TRBD1. Trimming cost V 4 bases and J 2 bases; bases outside gene matches: 5. CDR1 is MNHEY, CDR2 SVGAGI, per germline. This CDR3 contains 15 residues. This CDR3 is CASSFRQGGNYGYTF. The DNA of the CDR3 is TGTGCCAGCAGTTTTCGACAGGGGGGAAACTATGGCTACACCTTC.

The V gene is TRBV29-1, the J gene TRBJ2-1; D is perhaps TRBD2 (5 bases). V was pared by 4 bases and J by 0 bases, with 7 bases between. CDR3 size: 13 residues. From germline, CDR1 is SQVTM and CDR2 ANQGSEA. The CDR3: CSVAGSSYNEQFF. CDR3 sequence (DNA): TGCAGCGTTGCGGGGAGCTCCTACAATGAGCAGTTCTTC.

The rearrangement joins TRBV15 to TRBJ1-4; TRBD1 aligns across 8 bases. The CDR3 consists of 19 residues. V was pared by 1 base and J by 0 bases, with 10 bases of the junction left unmatched. Germline loops: CDR1 LNHNV, CDR2 YYDKDF (reference sequence). Written as DNA, the CDR3 is TGTGCCACCAGCAGAGCTTTGCCGGGACAGGTCTCAACTAATGAAAAACTGTTTTTT. Protein: CATSRALPGQVSTNEKLFF.

The rearrangement links TRBV2 to TRBJ2-7; 8 nucleotides agree with TRBD1. Losses at the gene ends were 8 bases for V and 0 bases for J; bases not matched to a gene: 6. The CDR3 length is 14 residues. Germline CDR1 and CDR2: SNHLY and FYNNEI. CDR3 nucleotide sequence: TGTGCCAGCCGGGGACAGGTGAGCTCCTACGAGCAGTACTTC. Translated: CASRGQVSSYEQYF.

The chain couples TRBV19 to TRBJ1-2, with a weak D call TRBD1 (6 bases). V was shortened by 3 bases and J by 2 bases, with 10 bases between the two germline ends. Germline CDR1 is LNHDA and CDR2 is SQIVND (reference sequence). This CDR3 is built from 14 residues. CDR3 residues: CASSMQGLNYGYTF. The CDR3 DNA sequence: TGTGCCAGTAGTATGCAGGGGTTGAACTATGGCTACACCTTC. Looking up the rest from reference TRBV19 and TRBJ1-2 gives the full variable domain: DGGITQSPKYLFRKEGQNVTLSCEQNLNHDAMYWYRQDPGQGLRLIYYSQIVNDFQKGDIAEGYSVSREKKESFPLTVTSAQKNPTAFYLCASSMQGLNYGYTFGSGTRLTVV.

The rearrangement links TRBV4-3 to TRBJ1-1; 9 positions match TRBD1. Germline V gene sequence: CDR1 LGHNA, CDR2 YSLEER. The V and J ends lost 6 bases and 7 bases, in that order; junction bases with no gene match: 15. This CDR3 has 16 residues. The CDR3 reads CASRKGDREGTYEAFF. The CDR3 bases are TGCGCCAGCAGAAAAGGGGACAGGGAAGGGACCTATGAAGCTTTCTTT.

This clone has just a few counts. V gene TRBV29-1 combines with J gene TRBJ2-7; 11 nucleotides agree with TRBD2. With V trimmed by 0 bases and J by 0 bases, 7 bases remained unmatched. This CDR3 spans 17 amino acids. In germline, CDR1 is SQVTM, CDR2 ANQGSEA. In nucleotides, the CDR3 is TGCAGCGTTGAAGAGGGGACTAGCGGATGGAGCTCCTACGAGCAGTACTTC. Translated, it gives CSVEEGTSGWSSYEQYF.